This section outlines one T cell receptor beta chain sequence together with its context. Its specificity is not known. This sample was included in a study of T cell responses to AZD1222 COVID-19 vaccine. Whether given at about 4 or about 12 weeks, second doses were pooled. Findings and limits, study-wide: The study reported that nearly half of spike-specific TCRs target unmutated variant regions. Seropositivity was recorded at baseline in only a handful of AZD1222 recipients. An increase in Spike-specific TCR breadth and depth was observed after two AZD1222 doses.

Measured with immunoSEQ multiplex PCR; TCRdb has only the in-frame clones, and not every one. The profile shows 150,000 or so clones, around 94% of them singletons. This TCR came from an adult who received the AZD1222 COVID-19 vaccine. Sequencing was performed on peripheral blood, taken 28 days after the second AZD1222 dose.

The CDR3 DNA reads TGTGCCAGCAGCCAAGTTGGCGGGAGGCTCGACAATGAGCAGTTCTTC. It codes for CASSQVGGRLDNEQFF. The rearrangement joins TRBV4-2 to TRBJ2-1; 8 bases align to TRBD2. Germline V CDR1 and CDR2: LGHNA, YNFKEQ. The CDR3 totals 16 residues. V lost 1 base to trimming and J lost 5 bases; unmatched junction nucleotides: 7.